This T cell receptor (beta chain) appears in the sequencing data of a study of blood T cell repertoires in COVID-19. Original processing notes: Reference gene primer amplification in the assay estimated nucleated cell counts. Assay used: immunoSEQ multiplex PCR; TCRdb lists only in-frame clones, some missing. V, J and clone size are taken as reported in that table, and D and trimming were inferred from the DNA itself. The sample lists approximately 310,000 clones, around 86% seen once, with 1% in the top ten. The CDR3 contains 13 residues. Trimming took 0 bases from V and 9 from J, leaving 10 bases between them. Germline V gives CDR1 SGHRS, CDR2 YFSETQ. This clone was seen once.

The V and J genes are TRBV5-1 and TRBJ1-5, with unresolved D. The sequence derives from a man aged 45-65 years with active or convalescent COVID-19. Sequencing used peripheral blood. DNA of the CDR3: TGCGCCAGCAGCTTGGGGTTCGGAGGGCCCCAGCATTTT. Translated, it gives CASSLGFGGPQHF.